This TCR beta chain was captured in a study of T cells after yellow fever vaccination. Study observations and caveats: At about 97% for CD4 and around 91% for CD8, most primary-vaccination clones showed up again after the booster. Researchers report a weaker secondary response that nonetheless peaked faster, day 5 versus 15.

TCRdb reanalysed the 5' RACE reads using MiXCR and keeps one entry per CDR3 protein. The profile shows a few hundred thousand distinct CDR3 sequences, about 17% of them singletons. For this clonotype: Its target is not known.

The V gene's germline CDR1 is SGHRS and CDR2 YFSETQ. The trim removed 0 bases at V and 11 bases at J, leaving 4 bases unmatched. There are 14 residues in the CDR3. The V call is TRBV5-1, the J call TRBJ1-6, with 8 bases identical to TRBD1. The receptor was derived from a man in his late teens or twenties who received the YFV17D yellow fever vaccine. The sequencing here drew on PBMCs, taken 5 to 6 days after the first yellow fever vaccination. The CDR3 nucleotides are TGCGCCAGCAGCTTGGGGACAGGGTCCCCACCCCTCCACTTT. It encodes CASSLGTGSPPLHF.